Presented here are 8 T cell receptor beta chains from one specimen sequenced in a study of CD8 T cells in ankylosing spondylitis. The study, taken as a whole, reports: Ankylosing spondylitis blood seemed to carry a telltale TCR beta motif made of fewer than ten highly homologous variants.

No antigens are known for them. One entry per CDR3 protein results from TCRdb running MiXCR on the 5' RACE reads. The table records roughly 700,000 distinct CDR3 sequences, around 20% of them present only once. Sequenced: blood, either unsorted or a sorted T cell fraction (not recorded which). These receptor sequences come from a male donor with ankylosing spondylitis.

The chain combines TRBV11-2 with TRBJ1-6, with D possibly TRBD1 on 6 matching bases. In germline, CDR1 is SGHAT, CDR2 FQNNGV. The CDR3 is 18 amino acids. The V gene lost 1 base and the J gene lost 7 bases, with 20 bases spanning the gap. CDR3 residues: CASSLGGPGAAPNSPLHF. CDR3 coding DNA: TGTGCCAGCAGCTTAGGGGGCCCAGGGGCCGCACCAAATTCACCCCTCCACTTT.

The rearrangement links TRBV4-3 to TRBJ2-1; 12 bases are shared with TRBD2. Germline V gene sequence: CDR1 LGHNA, CDR2 YSLEER. Trimming took 4 bases from V and 8 from J; bases not matched to a gene: 6. CDR3 length equals 15 residues. The CDR3 nucleotides read TGCGCCAGCAGCCCTCGGACTAGCGGGATTTATGAGCAGTTCTTC. Protein: CASSPRTSGIYEQFF.

The table lists this clonotype with a count of one. The V and J genes are TRBV7-3 and TRBJ2-5, with 8 bases identical to TRBD1. The V gene end was trimmed by 5 bases and the J gene end by 2 bases; junction bases not matched to a gene: 7. The CDR3 loop spans 15 amino acids. Germline CDR1 is SGHTA and CDR2 is FQGTGA. CDR3 sequence (DNA): TGTGCCAGCAGCGCCAAGACAGGGGCTCAAGAGACCCAGTACTTC. Protein: CASSAKTGAQETQYF.

The CDR3 DNA follows: TGCGCCAGCAGCCAGGGGGGGGCTAAGAACACTGAAGCTTTCTTT. This codes for CASSQGGAKNTEAFF. The chain employs TRBV4-1 and TRBJ1-1; TRBD1 is a possible D gene (6 bases). Between the trimmed V and J ends, which lost 3 bases and 1 base, there was a span of 12 bases. This CDR3 region has 15 residues. Germline loops: CDR1 MGHRA, CDR2 YSYEKL.

This chain links TRBV7-9 with TRBJ2-7; D remains ambiguous. V dropped 4 bases and J dropped 7 bases, with 17 bases sitting between them. CDR3 size: 14 residues. CDR1 is SEHNR, CDR2 FQNEAQ, per germline (reference sequence). DNA of the CDR3: TGTGCCAGCAGCTCCACGGGCGGTACTAAGGAGCAGTACTTC. This codes for CASSSTGGTKEQYF. Filled out from reference TRBV7-9 and TRBJ2-7, the complete variable domain reads DTGVSQNPRHKITKRGQNVTFRCDPISEHNRLYWYRQTLGQGPEFLTYFQNEAQLEKSRLLSDRFSAERPKGSFSTLEIQRTEQGDSAMYLCASSSTGGTKEQYFGPGTRLTVT.

V and J are TRBV11-1 and TRBJ2-1; D perhaps matches TRBD1 (6 bases). V was shortened by 0 bases and J by 8 bases, with 14 bases between the two germline ends. There are 15 residues in the CDR3. CDR1 and CDR2 (germline): SGHAT, FQDESV (reference sequence). The CDR3 DNA follows: TGTGCCAGCAGCTTAGCGGGAAGACAGGTCGATGAGCAGTTCTTC. Its translation: CASSLAGRQVDEQFF.

The rearrangement joins TRBV12-3 or TRBV12-4 to TRBJ2-1; 7 bases align to TRBD1. This CDR3 region has 16 residues. Germline trimming cut 6 bases from V and 4 bases from J; bases unmatched to any gene: 12. The CDR3 here is CASSPPGGQGYNEQFF. As DNA, the CDR3 is TGTGCCAGCAGCCCCCCAGGGGGTCAGGGGTACAATGAGCAGTTCTTC.

The rearrangement joins TRBV7-3 to TRBJ1-2, with 9 nucleotides matching TRBD1. The CDR3 loop spans 17 amino acids. Trimming removed 5 bases from V and 7 bases from J; junction bases left unmatched: 17. In germline, CDR1 is SGHTA, CDR2 FQGTGA. DNA for the CDR3: TGTGCCAGCAGCGCCACCGCACGCGGACAGGGGTATTCTGGCTACACCTTC. Translating it yields CASSATARGQGYSGYTF.